A single sample gave rise to the 8 T cell receptor beta chains below, sequenced in a study of vaccination effects on CD4 cells after COVID-19. Sequencing used immunoSEQ multiplex PCR; TCRdb keeps in-frame clones, though not all of them. The data contain 50,000 to 65,000 clones, roughly 80% of them singletons. Antigens of these TCRs are unknown. ViraFEST used viral peptide pools to expand antigen-specific CD4+ T cells before sequencing. Upon completion of 10 days in culture, CD4+ T cells were isolated. This sample comprised CD4+ T cells from PBMCs cultured with HCoV-229E spike peptides, obtained before COVID-19 vaccination. The receptors shown here come from a human donor who received a COVID-19 vaccine.

The CDR3 sequence is CARNRGYNEQFF. Written as DNA, the CDR3 is TGTGCCCGTAACAGGGGTTACAATGAGCAGTTCTTC. The rearrangement joins TRBV30 to TRBJ2-1; the match to TRBD1 covers 7 bases. CDR1 GTSNPN and CDR2 SVGIG come from the germline V gene (reference sequence). The CDR3 sequence is 12 residues long. Trimming cost V 8 bases and J 4 bases; bases outside gene matches: 5.

The rearrangement joins TRBV7-8 to TRBJ2-1, with a tentative D call TRBD1 (6 bases). Germline values: CDR1 SGHVS, CDR2 FQNEAQ. V was clipped by 5 bases and J by 7 bases, with 21 bases between them. CDR3 length equals 16 residues. CDR3 DNA: TGTGCCAGCAGCACCGCGACAGGATCCCCAGGGAATGAGCAGTTCTTC. It yields the protein CASSTATGSPGNEQFF.

The chain carries TRBV2 and TRBJ2-5; D call uncertain. CDR1 and CDR2 from the germline V gene are SNHLY and FYNNEI. This CDR3 is built from 15 residues. V lost 3 bases to trimming and J lost 0 bases, with 11 bases between them. DNA for the CDR3: TGTGCCAGCAGTGAGCGGCCCCCGTACCAAGAGACCCAGTACTTC. It translates to CASSERPPYQETQYF.

The CDR3 protein is CASSSRTEGNTIYF. CDR3 bases: TGTGCCAGCAGCTCCCGGACAGAGGGAAACACCATATATTTT. V usage is TRBV7-2 and J usage is TRBJ1-3; tentatively, D is TRBD1 (6 bases). Per the germline V gene, CDR1 is SGHTA and CDR2 is FQGNSA. V lost 4 bases and J lost 4, with 11 bases in between. This CDR3 is built from 14 residues.

The rearrangement links TRBV9 to TRBJ2-1; TRBD2 matches 11 bases. V dropped 3 bases and J dropped 9; count of bases not matched to a gene: 5. CDR3 size: 14 residues. Germline loops: CDR1 SGDLS, CDR2 YYNGEE. CDR3 amino acids: CASSALAGGIEQFF. Written as DNA, the CDR3 is TGTGCCAGCAGCGCGCTAGCGGGGGGTATTGAGCAGTTCTTC.

The chain carries TRBV27 and TRBJ2-5, with 11 bases fitting TRBD1. CDR3 length: 13 amino acids. J was trimmed by 4 bases and V by 8 bases; bases with no gene match: 3. The germline gives CDR1 MNHEY, CDR2 SMNVEV (reference sequence). CDR3 DNA sequence: TGTGCCAGCTCCGGGACAGGGGGAGAGACCCAGTACTTC. Translating gives CASSGTGGETQYF.

The rearrangement joins TRBV6-5 to TRBJ2-1; D is undetermined. This CDR3 has 14 residues. From germline, CDR1 is MNHEY and CDR2 SVGAGI. Between the trimmed V and J ends, which lost 11 bases and 5 bases, there was a span of 19 bases. This CDR3 reads CALIPLQPNNEQFF. The CDR3 DNA is TGTGCCCTAATCCCCCTCCAGCCCAACAATGAGCAGTTCTTC.

The chain employs TRBV21-1 and TRBJ2-5; the D call of TRBD2 is as the table states it, not checked on the DNA. TRBV21-1 is a pseudogene locus. This CDR3 has 14 amino acids. CDR3: CASSSPTRTETQYF. The CDR3 DNA follows: TGTGCCAGCAGCAGCCCGACTAGGACAGAGACCCAGTACTTC.